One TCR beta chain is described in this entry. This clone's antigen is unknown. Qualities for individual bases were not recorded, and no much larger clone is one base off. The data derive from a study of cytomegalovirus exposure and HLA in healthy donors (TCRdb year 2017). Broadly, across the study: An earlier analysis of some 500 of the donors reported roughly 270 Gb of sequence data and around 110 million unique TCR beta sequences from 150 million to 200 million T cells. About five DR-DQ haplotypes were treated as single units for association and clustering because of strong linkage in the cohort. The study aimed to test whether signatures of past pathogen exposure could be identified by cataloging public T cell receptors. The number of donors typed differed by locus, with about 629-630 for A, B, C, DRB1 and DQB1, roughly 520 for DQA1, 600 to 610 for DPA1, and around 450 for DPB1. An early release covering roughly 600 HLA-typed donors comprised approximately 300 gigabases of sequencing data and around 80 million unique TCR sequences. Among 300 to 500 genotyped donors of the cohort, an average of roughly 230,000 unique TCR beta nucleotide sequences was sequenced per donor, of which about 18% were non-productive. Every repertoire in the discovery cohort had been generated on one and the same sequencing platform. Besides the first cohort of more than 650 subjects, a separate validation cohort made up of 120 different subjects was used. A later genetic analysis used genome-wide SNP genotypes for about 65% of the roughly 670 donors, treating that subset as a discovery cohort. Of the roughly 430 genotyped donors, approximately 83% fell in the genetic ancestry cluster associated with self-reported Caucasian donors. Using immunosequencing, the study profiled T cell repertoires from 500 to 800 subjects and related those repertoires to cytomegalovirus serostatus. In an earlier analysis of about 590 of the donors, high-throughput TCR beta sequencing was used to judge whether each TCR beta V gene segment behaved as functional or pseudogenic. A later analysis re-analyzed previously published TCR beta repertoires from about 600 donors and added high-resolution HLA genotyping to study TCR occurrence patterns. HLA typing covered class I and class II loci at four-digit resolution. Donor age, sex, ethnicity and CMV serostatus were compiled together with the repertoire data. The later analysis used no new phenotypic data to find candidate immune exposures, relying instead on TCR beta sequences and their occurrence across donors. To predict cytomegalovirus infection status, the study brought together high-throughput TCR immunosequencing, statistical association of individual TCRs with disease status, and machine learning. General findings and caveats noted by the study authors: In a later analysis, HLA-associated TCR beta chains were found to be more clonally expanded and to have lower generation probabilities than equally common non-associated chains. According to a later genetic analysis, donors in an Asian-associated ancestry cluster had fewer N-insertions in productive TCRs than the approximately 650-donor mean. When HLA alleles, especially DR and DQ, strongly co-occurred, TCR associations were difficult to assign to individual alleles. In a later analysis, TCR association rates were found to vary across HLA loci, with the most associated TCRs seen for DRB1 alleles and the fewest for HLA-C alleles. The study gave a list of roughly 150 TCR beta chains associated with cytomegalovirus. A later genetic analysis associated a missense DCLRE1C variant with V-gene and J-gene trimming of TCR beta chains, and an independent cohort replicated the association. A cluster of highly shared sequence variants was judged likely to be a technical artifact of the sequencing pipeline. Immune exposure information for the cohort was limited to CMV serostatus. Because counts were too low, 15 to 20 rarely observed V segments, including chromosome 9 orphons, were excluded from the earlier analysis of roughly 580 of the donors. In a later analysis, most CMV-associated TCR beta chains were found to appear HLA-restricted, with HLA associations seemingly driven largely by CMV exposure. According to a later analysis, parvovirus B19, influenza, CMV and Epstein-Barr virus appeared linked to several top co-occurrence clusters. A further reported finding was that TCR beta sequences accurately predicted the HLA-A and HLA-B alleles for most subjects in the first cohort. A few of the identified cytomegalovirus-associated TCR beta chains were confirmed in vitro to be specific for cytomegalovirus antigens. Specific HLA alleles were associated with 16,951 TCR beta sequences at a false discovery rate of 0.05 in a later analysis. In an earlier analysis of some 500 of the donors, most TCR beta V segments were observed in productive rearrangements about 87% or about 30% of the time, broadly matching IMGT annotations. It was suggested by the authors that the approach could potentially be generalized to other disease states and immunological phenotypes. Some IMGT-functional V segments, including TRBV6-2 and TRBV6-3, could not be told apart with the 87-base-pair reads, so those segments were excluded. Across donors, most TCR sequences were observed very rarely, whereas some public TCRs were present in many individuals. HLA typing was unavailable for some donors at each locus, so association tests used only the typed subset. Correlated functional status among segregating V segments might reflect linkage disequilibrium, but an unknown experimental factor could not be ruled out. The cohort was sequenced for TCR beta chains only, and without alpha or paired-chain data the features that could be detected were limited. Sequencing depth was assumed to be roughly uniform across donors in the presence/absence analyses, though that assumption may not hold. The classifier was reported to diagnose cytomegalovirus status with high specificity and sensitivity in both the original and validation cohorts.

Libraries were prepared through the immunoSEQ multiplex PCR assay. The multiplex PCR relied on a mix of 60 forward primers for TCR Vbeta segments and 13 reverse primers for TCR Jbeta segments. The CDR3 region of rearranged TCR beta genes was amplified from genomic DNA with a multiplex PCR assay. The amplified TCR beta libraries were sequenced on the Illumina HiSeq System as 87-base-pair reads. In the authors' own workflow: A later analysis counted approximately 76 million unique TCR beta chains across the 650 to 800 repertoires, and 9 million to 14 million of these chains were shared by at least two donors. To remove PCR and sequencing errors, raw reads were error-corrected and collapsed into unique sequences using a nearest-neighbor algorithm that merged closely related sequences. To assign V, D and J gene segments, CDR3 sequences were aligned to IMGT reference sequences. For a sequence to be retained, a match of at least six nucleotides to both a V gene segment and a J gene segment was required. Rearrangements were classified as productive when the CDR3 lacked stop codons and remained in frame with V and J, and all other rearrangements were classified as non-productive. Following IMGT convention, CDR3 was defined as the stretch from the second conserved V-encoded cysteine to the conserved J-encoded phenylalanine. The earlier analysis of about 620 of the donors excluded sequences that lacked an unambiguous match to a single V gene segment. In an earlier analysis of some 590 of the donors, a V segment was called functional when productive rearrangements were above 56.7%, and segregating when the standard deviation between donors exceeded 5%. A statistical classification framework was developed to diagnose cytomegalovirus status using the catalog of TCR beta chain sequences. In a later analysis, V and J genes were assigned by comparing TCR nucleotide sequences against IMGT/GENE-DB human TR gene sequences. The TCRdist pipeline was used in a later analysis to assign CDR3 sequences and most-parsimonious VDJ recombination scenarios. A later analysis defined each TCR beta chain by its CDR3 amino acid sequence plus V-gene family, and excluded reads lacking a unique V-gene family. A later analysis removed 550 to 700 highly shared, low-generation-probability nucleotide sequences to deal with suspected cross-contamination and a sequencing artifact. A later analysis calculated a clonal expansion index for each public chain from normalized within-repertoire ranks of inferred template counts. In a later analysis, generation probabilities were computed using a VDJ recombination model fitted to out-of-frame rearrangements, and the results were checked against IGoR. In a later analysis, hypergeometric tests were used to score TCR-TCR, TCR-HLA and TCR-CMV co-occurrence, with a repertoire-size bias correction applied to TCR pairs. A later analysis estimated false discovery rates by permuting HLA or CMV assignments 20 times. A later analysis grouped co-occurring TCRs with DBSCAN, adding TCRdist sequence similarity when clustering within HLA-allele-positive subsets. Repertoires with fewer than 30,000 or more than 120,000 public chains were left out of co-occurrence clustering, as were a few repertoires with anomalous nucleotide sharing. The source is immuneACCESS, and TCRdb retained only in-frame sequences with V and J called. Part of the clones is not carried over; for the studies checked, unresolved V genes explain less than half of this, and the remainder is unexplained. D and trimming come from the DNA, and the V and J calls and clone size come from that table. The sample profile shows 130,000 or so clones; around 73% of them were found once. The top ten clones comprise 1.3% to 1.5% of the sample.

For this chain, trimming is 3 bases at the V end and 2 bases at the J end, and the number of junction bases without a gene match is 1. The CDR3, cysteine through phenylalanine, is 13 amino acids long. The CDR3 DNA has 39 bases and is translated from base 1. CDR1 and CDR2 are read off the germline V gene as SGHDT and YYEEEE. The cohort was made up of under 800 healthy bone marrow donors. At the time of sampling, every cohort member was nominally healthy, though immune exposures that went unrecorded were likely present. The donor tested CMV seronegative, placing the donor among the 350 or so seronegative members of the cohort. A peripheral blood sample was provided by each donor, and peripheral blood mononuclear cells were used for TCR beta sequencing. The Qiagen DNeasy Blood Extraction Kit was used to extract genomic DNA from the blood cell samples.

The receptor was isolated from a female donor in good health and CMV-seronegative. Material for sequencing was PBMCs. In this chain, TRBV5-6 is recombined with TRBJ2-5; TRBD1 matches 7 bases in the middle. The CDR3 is CASSWDRQETQYF. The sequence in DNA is TGTGCCAGCAGCTGGGACAGACAAGAGACCCAGTACTTC.